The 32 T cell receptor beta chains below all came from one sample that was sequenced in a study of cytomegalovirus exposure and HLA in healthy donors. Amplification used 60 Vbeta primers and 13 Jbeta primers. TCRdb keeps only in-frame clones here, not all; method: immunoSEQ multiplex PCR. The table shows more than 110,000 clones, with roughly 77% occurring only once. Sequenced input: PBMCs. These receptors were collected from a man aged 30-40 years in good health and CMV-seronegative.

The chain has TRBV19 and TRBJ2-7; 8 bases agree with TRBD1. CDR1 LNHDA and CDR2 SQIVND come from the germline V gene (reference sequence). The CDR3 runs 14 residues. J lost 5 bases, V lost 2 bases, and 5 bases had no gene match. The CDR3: CASSIRTGTNEQYF. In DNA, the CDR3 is TGTGCCAGTAGTATACGGACAGGGACGAACGAGCAGTACTTC.

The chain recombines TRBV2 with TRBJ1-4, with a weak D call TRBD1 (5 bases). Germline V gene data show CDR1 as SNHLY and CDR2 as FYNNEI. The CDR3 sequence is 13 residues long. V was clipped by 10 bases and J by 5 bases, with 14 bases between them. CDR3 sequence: CATQAGRNEKLFF. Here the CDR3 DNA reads TGTGCCACCCAAGCGGGGCGGAATGAAAAACTGTTTTTT.

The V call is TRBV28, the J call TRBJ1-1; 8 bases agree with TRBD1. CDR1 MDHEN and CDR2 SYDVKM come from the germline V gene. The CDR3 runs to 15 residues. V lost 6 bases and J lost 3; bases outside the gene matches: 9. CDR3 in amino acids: CASRPAARGHTEAFF. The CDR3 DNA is TGTGCCAGCAGGCCCGCGGCCAGGGGGCACACTGAAGCTTTCTTT.

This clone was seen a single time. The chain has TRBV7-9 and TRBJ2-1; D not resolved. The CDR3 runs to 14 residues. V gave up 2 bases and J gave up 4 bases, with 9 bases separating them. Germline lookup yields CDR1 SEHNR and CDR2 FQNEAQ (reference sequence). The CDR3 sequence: CASSLYSSYNEQFF. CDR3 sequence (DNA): TGTGCCAGCAGCTTATACAGCTCATACAATGAGCAGTTCTTC.

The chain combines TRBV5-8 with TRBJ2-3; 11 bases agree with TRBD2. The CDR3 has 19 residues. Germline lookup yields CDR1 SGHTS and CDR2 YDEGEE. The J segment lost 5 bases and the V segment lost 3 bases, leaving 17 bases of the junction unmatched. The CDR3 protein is CASSSLLAGVAVVQDTQYF. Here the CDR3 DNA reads TGTGCCAGCAGCTCCTTACTAGCGGGAGTTGCAGTTGTTCAAGATACGCAGTATTTT.

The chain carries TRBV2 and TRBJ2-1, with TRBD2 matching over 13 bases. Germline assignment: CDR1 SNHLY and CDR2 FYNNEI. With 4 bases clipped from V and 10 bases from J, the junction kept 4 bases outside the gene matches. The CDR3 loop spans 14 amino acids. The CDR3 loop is CASSGLAGGREQFF. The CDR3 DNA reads TGTGCCAGCAGTGGACTAGCGGGGGGCAGGGAGCAGTTCTTC.

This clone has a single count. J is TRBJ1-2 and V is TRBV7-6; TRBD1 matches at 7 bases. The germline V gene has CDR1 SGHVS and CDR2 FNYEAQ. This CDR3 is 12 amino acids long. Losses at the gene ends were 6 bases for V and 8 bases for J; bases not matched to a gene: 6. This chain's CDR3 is CASSTGEWGYTF. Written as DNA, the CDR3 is TGTGCCAGCAGTACAGGGGAGTGGGGCTACACCTTC.

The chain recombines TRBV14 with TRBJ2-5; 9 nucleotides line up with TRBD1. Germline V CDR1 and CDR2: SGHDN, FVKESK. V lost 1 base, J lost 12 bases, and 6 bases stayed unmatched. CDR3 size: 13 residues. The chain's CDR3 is CASSQGDWDREYF. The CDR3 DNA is TGTGCCAGCAGCCAAGGAGACTGGGACAGGGAGTACTTC.

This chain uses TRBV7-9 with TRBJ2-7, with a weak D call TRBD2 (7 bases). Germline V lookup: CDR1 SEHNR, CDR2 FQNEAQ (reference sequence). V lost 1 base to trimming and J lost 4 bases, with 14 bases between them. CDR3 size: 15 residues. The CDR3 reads CASSLGSGGGYEQYF. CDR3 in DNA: TGTGCCAGCAGCTTAGGGTCGGGGGGCGGATACGAGCAGTACTTC. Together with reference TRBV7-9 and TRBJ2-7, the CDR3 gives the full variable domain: DTGVSQNPRHKITKRGQNVTFRCDPISEHNRLYWYRQTLGQGPEFLTYFQNEAQLEKSRLLSDRFSAERPKGSFSTLEIQRTEQGDSAMYLCASSLGSGGGYEQYFGPGTRLTVT.

CDR3 sequence: CASRCGSNQPQHF. CDR3 nucleotide sequence: TGTGCAAGTCGGTGCGGCAGCAATCAGCCCCAGCATTTT. J is TRBJ1-5 and V is TRBV12-2. TRBV12-2 is classified as a pseudogene. This CDR3 is built from 13 residues.

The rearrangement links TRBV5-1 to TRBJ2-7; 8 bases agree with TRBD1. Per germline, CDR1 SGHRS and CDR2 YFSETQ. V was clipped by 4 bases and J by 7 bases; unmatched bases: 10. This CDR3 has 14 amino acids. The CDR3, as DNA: TGCGCCAGCAGCACTGGACAGGGTACCACTGAGCAGTACTTC. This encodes CASSTGQGTTEQYF.

CDR3 sequence reads: CAISDGGTGELFF. In DNA, the CDR3 is TGTGCCATCAGTGACGGGGGGACCGGGGAGCTGTTTTTT. V usage is TRBV10-3 and J usage is TRBJ2-2; the match to TRBD2 covers 7 bases. Germline CDR1 reads ENHRY; CDR2 reads SYGVKD. The trim removed 3 bases at V and 5 bases at J, leaving 0 bases unmatched. The CDR3 loop spans 13 amino acids.

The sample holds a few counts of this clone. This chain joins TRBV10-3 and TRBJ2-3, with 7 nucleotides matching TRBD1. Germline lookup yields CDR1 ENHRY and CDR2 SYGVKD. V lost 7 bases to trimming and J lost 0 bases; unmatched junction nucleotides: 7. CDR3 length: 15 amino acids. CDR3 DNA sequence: TGTGCCATCATGACCGGGACAGCTAGCACAGATACGCAGTATTTT. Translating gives CAIMTGTASTDTQYF.

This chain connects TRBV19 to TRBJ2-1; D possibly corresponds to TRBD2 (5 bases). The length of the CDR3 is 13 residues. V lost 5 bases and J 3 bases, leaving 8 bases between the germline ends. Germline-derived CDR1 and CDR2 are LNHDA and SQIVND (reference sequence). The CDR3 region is CASSSDYYNEQFF. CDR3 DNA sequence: TGTGCCAGTAGTTCCGACTACTACAATGAGCAGTTCTTC.

Written as DNA, the CDR3 is TGTGCCACCAGCAGAGATCTGGGGACAGGAACCTACGAGCAGTACTTC. Translating it yields CATSRDLGTGTYEQYF. The chain has TRBV15 and TRBJ2-7; 8 positions agree with TRBD1. Germline V gene data show CDR1 as LNHNV and CDR2 as YYDKDF (reference sequence). The CDR3 has 16 residues. The V segment lost 0 bases and the J segment 2 bases; nucleotides outside the gene matches: 6. The variable domain in full, completed from reference TRBV15 and TRBJ2-7, reads DAMVIQNPRYQVTQFGKPVTLSCSQTLNHNVMYWYQQKSSQAPKLLFHYYDKDFNNEADTPDNFQSRRPNTSFCFLDIRSPGLGDTAMYLCATSRDLGTGTYEQYFGPGTRLTVT.

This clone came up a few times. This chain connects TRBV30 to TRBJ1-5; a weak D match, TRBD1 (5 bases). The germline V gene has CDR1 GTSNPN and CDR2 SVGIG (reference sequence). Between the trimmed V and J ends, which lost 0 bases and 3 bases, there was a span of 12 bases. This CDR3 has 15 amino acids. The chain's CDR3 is CAWSVPGGPNQPQHF. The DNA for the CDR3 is TGTGCCTGGAGTGTCCCGGGGGGTCCCAATCAGCCCCAGCATTTT.

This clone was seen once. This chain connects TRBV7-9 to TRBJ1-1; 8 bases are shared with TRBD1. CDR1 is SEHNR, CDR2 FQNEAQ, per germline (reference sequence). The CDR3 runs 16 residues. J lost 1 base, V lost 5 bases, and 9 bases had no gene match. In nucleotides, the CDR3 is TGTGCCAGCAGCCGAGGGGGCACAGGGGGGAACACTGAAGCTTTCTTT. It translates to CASSRGGTGGNTEAFF.

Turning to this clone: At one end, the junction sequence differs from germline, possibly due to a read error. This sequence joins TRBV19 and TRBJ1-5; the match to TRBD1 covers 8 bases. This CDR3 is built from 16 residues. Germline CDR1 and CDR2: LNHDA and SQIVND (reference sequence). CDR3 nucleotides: TGTGCCAGTAGTATTCGGGGCAGGGGGCGAAGTCAGCCCCAGAATTTT. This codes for CASSIRGRGRSQPQNF.

DNA for the CDR3: TGTGCCAGCAGCGACGGACTATATGGCTACACCTTC. Translated, it gives CASSDGLYGYTF. V usage is TRBV7-6 and J usage is TRBJ1-2; no clear D. V was clipped by 5 bases and J by 5 bases, with 9 bases between them. CDR1 and CDR2 (germline): SGHVS, FNYEAQ. The CDR3 extends over 12 amino acids.

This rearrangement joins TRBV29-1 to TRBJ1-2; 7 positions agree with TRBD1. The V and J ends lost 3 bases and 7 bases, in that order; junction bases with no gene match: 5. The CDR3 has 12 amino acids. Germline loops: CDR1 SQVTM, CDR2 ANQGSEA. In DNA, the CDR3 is TGCAGCGTTGATTCTCCAGGGGGTGGCTACACCTTC. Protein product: CSVDSPGGGYTF.

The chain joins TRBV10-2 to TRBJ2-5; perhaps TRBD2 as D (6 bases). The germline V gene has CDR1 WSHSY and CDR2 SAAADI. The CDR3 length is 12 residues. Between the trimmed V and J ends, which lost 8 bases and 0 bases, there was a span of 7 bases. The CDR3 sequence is CASRGYQETQYF. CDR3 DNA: TGCGCCAGCCGGGGGTACCAAGAGACCCAGTACTTC.

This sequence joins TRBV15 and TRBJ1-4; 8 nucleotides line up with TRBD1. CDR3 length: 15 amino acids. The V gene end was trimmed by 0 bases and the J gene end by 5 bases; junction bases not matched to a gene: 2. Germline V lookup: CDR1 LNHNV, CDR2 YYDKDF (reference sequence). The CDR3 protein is CATSRETGVNEKLFF. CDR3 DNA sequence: TGTGCCACCAGCAGAGAGACAGGGGTCAATGAAAAACTGTTTTTT.

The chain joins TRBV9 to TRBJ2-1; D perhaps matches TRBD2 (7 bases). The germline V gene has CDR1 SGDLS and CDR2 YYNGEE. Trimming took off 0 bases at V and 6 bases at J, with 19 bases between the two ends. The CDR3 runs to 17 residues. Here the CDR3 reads CASSVVGGVGSLNEQFF. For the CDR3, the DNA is TGTGCCAGCAGCGTAGTAGGGGGGGTGGGGAGCCTCAATGAGCAGTTCTTC.

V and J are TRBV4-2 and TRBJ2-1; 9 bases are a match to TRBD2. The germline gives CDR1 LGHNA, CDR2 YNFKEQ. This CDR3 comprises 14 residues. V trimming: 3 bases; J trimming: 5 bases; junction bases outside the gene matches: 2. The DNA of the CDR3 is TGTGCCAGCAGCCATCAGCGGGAGGACAATGAGCAGTTCTTC. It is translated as CASSHQREDNEQFF.

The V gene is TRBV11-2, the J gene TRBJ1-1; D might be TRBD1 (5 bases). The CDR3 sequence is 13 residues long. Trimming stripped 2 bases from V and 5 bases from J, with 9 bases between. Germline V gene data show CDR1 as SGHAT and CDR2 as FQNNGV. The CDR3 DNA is TGTGCCAGCAGCTTACAGGGTGGGACTGAAGCTTTCTTT. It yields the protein CASSLQGGTEAFF.

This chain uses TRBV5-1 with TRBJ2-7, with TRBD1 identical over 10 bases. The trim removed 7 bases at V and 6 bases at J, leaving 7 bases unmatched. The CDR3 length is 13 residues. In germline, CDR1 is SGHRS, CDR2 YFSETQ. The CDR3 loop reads CASSGTGVGEQYF. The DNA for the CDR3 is TGCGCCAGCTCGGGGACAGGGGTGGGCGAGCAGTACTTC.

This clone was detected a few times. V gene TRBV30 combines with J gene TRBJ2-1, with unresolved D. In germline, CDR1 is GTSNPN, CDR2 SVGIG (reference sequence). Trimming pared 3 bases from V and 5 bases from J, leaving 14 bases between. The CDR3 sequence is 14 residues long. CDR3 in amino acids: CAWRVYSGHNEQFF. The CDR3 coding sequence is TGTGCCTGGAGGGTTTACAGTGGCCACAATGAGCAGTTCTTC. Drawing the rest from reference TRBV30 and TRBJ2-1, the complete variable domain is SQTIHQWPATLVQPVGSPLSLECTVEGTSNPNLYWYRQAAGRGLQLLFYSVGIGQISSEVPQNLSASRPQDRQFILSSKKLLLSDSGFYLCAWRVYSGHNEQFFGPGTRLTVL.

CDR3 DNA sequence: TGCGCCAGCAGCCAGCTTCGTGGGACAGAGCAACACAATGAGCAGTTCTTC. Residues: CASSQLRGTEQHNEQFF. This rearrangement joins TRBV5-1 to TRBJ2-1; 7 bases are shared with TRBD1. CDR1 and CDR2 (germline): SGHRS, YFSETQ. The CDR3 covers 17 residues. With 4 bases clipped from V and 5 bases from J, the junction kept 15 bases outside the gene matches.

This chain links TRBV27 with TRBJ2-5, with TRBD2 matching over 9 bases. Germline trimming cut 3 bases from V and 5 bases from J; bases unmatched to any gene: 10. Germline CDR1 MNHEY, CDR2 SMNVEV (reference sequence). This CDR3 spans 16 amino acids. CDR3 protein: CASSFWGGGASETQYF. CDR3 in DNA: TGTGCCAGCAGTTTCTGGGGCGGGGGGGCATCGGAGACCCAGTACTTC.

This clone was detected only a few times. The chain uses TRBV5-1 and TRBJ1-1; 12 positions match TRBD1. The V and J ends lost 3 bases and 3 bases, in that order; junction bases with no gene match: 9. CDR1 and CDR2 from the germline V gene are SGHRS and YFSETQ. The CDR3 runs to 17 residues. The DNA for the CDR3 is TGCGCCAGCAGCTGGGGGGACAGGGGGCGGGTAGACACTGAAGCTTTCTTT. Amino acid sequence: CASSWGDRGRVDTEAFF. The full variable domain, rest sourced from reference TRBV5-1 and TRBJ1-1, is KAGVTQTPRYLIKTRGQQVTLSCSPISGHRSVSWYQQTPGQGLQFLFEYFSETQRNKGNFPGRFSGRQFSNSRSEMNVSTLELGDSALYLCASSWGDRGRVDTEAFFGQGTRLTVV.

CDR3 protein: CASASAGQGTYGYTF. The CDR3 DNA reads TGTGCCAGTGCCTCTGCGGGACAGGGGACGTATGGCTACACCTTC. The V and J genes are TRBV6-5 and TRBJ1-2; 10 bases align to TRBD1. Per the germline V gene, CDR1 is MNHEY and CDR2 is SVGAGI. With V trimmed by 9 bases and J by 5 bases, 12 bases remained unmatched. CDR3 length equals 15 residues.

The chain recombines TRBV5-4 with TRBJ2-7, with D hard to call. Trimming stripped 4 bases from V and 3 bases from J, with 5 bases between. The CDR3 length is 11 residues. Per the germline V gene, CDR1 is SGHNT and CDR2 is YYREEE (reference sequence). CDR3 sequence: CASSQHYEQYF. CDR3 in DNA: TGTGCCAGCAGCCAACACTACGAGCAGTACTTC.